The source of this T cell receptor beta chain is a study of T cell responses to AZD1222 COVID-19 vaccine. Study observations and caveats: Seropositive status at baseline applied to only five to seven AZD1222 recipients.

Produced via immunoSEQ multiplex PCR; TCRdb's table is partial and in-frame only. The sample holds about 96,000 clones; 90% are singletons and the top ten take about 28%. Worth noting for this clone: The antigen is undetermined.

V was clipped by 3 bases and J by 0 bases, with 15 bases between them. There are 17 residues in the CDR3. Germline values: CDR1 LGHDT, CDR2 YNNKEL (reference sequence). The sequence came from an adult in good health. Sequencing was performed on peripheral blood, taken on day 0 of AZD1222 vaccination. The chain employs TRBV3-1 (or the pseudogene TRBV3-2) and TRBJ2-1, with D tentatively TRBD2 (6 bases). The CDR3 DNA sequence: TGTGCCAGCAGCCACCACCCGGGGGACTTCTCCTACAATGAGCAGTTCTTC. It yields the protein CASSHHPGDFSYNEQFF.